The 19 T cell receptor beta chains below were found in one sample sequenced in a study of blood T cell repertoires in COVID-19. The table came from immunoSEQ multiplex PCR; TCRdb's copy has only in-frame clones and leaves some out. The data hold 250,000 to 300,000 clones, with over 65% observed a single time. Sequenced input: peripheral blood. These receptors were collected from a man in his 60s who had recovered from COVID-19.

CDR3 protein: CASSGLAGMEEQYF. The CDR3 coding sequence is TGCGCCAGCAGTGGACTAGCGGGGATGGAGGAGCAGTACTTC. V gene TRBV10-2 combines with J gene TRBJ2-7; 11 bases map to TRBD2. This CDR3 contains 14 residues. CDR1 is WSHSY and CDR2 is SAAADI in the germline V gene. V was clipped by 4 bases and J by 7 bases; unmatched bases: 6.

CDR3 nucleotide sequence: TGCAGCGTAGGCCTGGGACAGGGCCTCTCCTACGAGCAGTACTTC. Translation: CSVGLGQGLSYEQYF. The chain links TRBV29-1 to TRBJ2-7; TRBD1 agrees at 9 bases. Germline CDR1 and CDR2: SQVTM and ANQGSEA. V shed 6 bases, J shed 0 bases, and the junction held 9 bases outside the gene matches. The CDR3 is made up of 15 amino acids.

The chain couples TRBV6-5 to TRBJ1-1; D call uncertain. The CDR3 consists of 13 residues. Between the trimmed V and J ends, which lost 0 bases and 7 bases, there was a span of 9 bases. Germline CDR1 reads MNHEY; CDR2 reads SVGAGI. The CDR3 nucleotides are TGTGCCAGCAGTTACTCGTTTTCCTATGAAGCTTTCTTT. Amino acids: CASSYSFSYEAFF.

The chain combines TRBV15 with TRBJ2-1; 7 nucleotides align to TRBD1. This CDR3 has 18 residues. J was trimmed by 4 bases and V by 5 bases; bases with no gene match: 17. CDR1 is LNHNV and CDR2 is YYDKDF in the germline V gene (reference sequence). The CDR3 region has the DNA TGTGCCACCAGCCACTCCCGGTCCGGCGACAGGGTTTACAATGAGCAGTTCTTC. Translating it yields CATSHSRSGDRVYNEQFF.

This chain joins TRBV20-1 and TRBJ2-7, with no clear D. CDR3 length equals 15 residues. Trimming took 3 bases from V and 0 from J, leaving 15 bases between them. Germline CDR1 DFQATT, CDR2 SNEGSKA (reference sequence). The CDR3, as DNA: TGCAGTGCTAGTAGTCACGATACGAGCTCCTACGAGCAGTACTTC. Protein: CSASSHDTSSYEQYF.

The V and J genes are TRBV29-1 and TRBJ2-1, with 10 nucleotides matching TRBD2. The germline V gene has CDR1 SQVTM and CDR2 ANQGSEA. The V and J ends lost 4 bases and 9 bases, in that order; junction bases with no gene match: 12. The CDR3 has 15 amino acids. In nucleotides, the CDR3 is TGCAGCGTTGGCCTCCTAGCGGGAGCTTACGGTGAGCAGTTCTTC. Translating gives CSVGLLAGAYGEQFF.

The chain employs TRBV3-1 (or the pseudogene TRBV3-2) and TRBJ1-2; D is possibly TRBD1 (5 bases). The CDR3 has 13 amino acids. CDR1 LGHDT and CDR2 YNNKEL come from the germline V gene (reference sequence). V was shortened by 4 bases and J by 4 bases, with 10 bases between the two germline ends. In DNA, the CDR3 is TGTGCCAGCAGCCCAACAGGCCCCTATGGCTACACCTTC. Translated: CASSPTGPYGYTF.

The genes are TRBV28 and TRBJ2-2, with 8 positions matching TRBD1. CDR3 size: 13 residues. Trimming took 7 bases from V and 5 from J; bases not matched to a gene: 3. The germline V gene encodes CDR1 MDHEN and CDR2 SYDVKM. The CDR3 DNA follows: TGTGCCAGCACTACAGGGGGTACCGGGGAGCTGTTTTTT. This gives the protein CASTTGGTGELFF.

The rearrangement links TRBV10-1 to TRBJ1-5; the D is unclear. This CDR3 spans 12 amino acids. The germline V gene encodes CDR1 WNHNN and CDR2 SYGVQD (reference sequence). V lost 3 bases, J lost 7 bases, and 7 bases lay in between. The CDR3 DNA is TGCGCCAGCAGTGAAGGGAGGCAGCCCCAGCATTTT. Its translation: CASSEGRQPQHF.

This chain connects TRBV7-2 to TRBJ2-7; the D gene is possibly TRBD1 (6 bases). This CDR3 has 15 amino acids. Trimming took 5 bases from V and 2 from J, leaving 16 bases between them. Germline V gene lookup returns CDR1 SGHTA and CDR2 FQGNSA. Here the CDR3 reads CASSLGHGQTYEQYF. In DNA form, the CDR3 reads TGTGCCAGCAGCCTAGGGCATGGACAGACCTACGAGCAGTACTTC.

The chain recombines TRBV11-2 with TRBJ2-1; 8 nucleotides agree with TRBD2. Per germline, CDR1 SGHAT and CDR2 FQNNGV. The CDR3 spans 18 residues. V dropped 0 bases and J dropped 8; count of bases not matched to a gene: 15. The CDR3 DNA reads as TGTGCCAGCAGCTTAGACGGCCATAGCGGGAATCTGTTCGATGAGCAGTTCTTC. Protein sequence: CASSLDGHSGNLFDEQFF. The whole variable domain, remainder taken from reference TRBV11-2 and TRBJ2-1, is EAGVAQSPRYKIIEKRQSVAFWCNPISGHATLYWYQQILGQGPKLLIQFQNNGVVDDSQLPKDRFSAERLKGVDSTLKIQPAKLEDSAVYLCASSLDGHSGNLFDEQFFGPGTRLTVL.

The J gene is TRBJ2-1, the V gene TRBV3-1 (or the pseudogene TRBV3-2), with 9 bases that match TRBD2. Germline trimming cut 4 bases from V and 15 bases from J; bases unmatched to any gene: 7. This CDR3 has 12 residues. CDR1 LGHDT and CDR2 YNNKEL come from the germline V gene (reference sequence). CDR3 bases: TGTGCCAGCAGCCGCCAGCGGGAGGACCCGTTCTTC. Translated: CASSRQREDPFF.

The chain links TRBV30 to TRBJ2-7, with D perhaps matching TRBD2 (6 bases). The ends were cut back, 7 bases at V and 3 bases at J, with 13 bases in the middle. CDR1 and CDR2 from the germline V gene are GTSNPN and SVGIG (reference sequence). CDR3 length: 12 amino acids. The CDR3 sequence: CASQPGGYEQYF. The DNA of the CDR3 is TGTGCCTCCCAACCCGGGGGCTACGAGCAGTACTTC.

The chain links TRBV2 to TRBJ1-3, with 8 bases that match TRBD1. The CDR3 sequence is 14 residues long. Germline CDR1 reads SNHLY; CDR2 reads FYNNEI. The J segment lost 3 bases and the V segment lost 5 bases, leaving 3 bases of the junction unmatched. The CDR3 reads CASSSQGDGNTIYF. The CDR3 region has the DNA TGTGCCAGCAGTTCACAGGGGGATGGAAACACCATATATTTT.

V is TRBV19 and J is TRBJ1-2; 9 nucleotides align to TRBD1. J lost 5 bases, V lost 2 bases, and 3 bases had no gene match. The CDR3 is made up of 14 amino acids. CDR1 LNHDA and CDR2 SQIVND come from the germline V gene (reference sequence). CDR3 DNA: TGTGCCAGTAGTATATCACAGGGGGCGTATGGCTACACCTTC. It yields the protein CASSISQGAYGYTF.

The rearrangement links TRBV2 to TRBJ2-2, with TRBD2 identical over 13 bases. This CDR3 has 16 amino acids. J was trimmed by 6 bases and V by 4 bases; bases with no gene match: 5. Germline V lookup: CDR1 SNHLY, CDR2 FYNNEI. The DNA of the CDR3 is TGTGCCAGCAGTGTAGGGACTAGCGGGGCGGCCGGGGAGCTGTTTTTT. It encodes CASSVGTSGAAGELFF. The full variable domain, in which reference TRBV2 and TRBJ2-2 provide the parts outside the CDR3, is EPEVTQTPSHQVTQMGQEVILRCVPISNHLYFYWYRQILGQKVEFLVSFYNNEISEKSEIFDDQFSVERPDGSNFTLKIRSTKLEDSAMYFCASSVGTSGAAGELFFGEGSRLTVL.

The chain carries TRBV21-1 and TRBJ2-2; the table gives TRBD2 as D, unverified against the DNA. TRBV21-1 represents a pseudogene. The CDR3 has 15 residues. The DNA for the CDR3 is TGTGCCAGCAGCAAACCGGGACTAGGGGCCGGGGAGCTGTTTTTT. It codes for CASSKPGLGAGELFF.

The chain is built from TRBV23-1 and TRBJ2-7; 9 nucleotides agree with TRBD1. TRBV23-1 carries the ORF label, with uncertain function. J lost 0 bases, V lost 0 bases, and 0 bases had no gene match. The CDR3 loop spans 15 amino acids. The CDR3 DNA sequence: TGCGCCAGCAGTCAATCGGGACAGGGCTCCTACGAGCAGTACTTC. It translates to CASSQSGQGSYEQYF.

J is TRBJ1-2 and V is TRBV19, with a weak D call TRBD1 (5 bases). V shed 5 bases and J shed 4 bases, with 11 bases lying between them. The CDR3 is 13 residues long. Germline CDR1 is LNHDA and CDR2 is SQIVND (reference sequence). Here the CDR3 DNA reads TGTGCCAGTAGTTACAGGTCCGTCTATGGCTACACCTTC. This gives the protein CASSYRSVYGYTF.